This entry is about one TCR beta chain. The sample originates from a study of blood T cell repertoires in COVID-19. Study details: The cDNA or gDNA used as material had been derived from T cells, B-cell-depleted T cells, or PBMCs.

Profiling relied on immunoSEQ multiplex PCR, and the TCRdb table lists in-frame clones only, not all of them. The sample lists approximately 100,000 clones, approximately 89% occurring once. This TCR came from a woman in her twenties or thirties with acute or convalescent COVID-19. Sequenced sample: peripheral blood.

The CDR3 coding sequence is TGTGCCAGCAGCTCGGAACTATCGCGGTCGAACACCGGGGAGCTGTTTTTT. It specifies CASSSELSRSNTGELFF. This chain connects TRBV5-5 to TRBJ2-2; D uncertain. This CDR3 is 17 amino acids long. With 3 bases removed from V and 0 bases from J, the gap between germline ends came to 15 bases. Germline lookup yields CDR1 SGHKS and CDR2 YYEKEE (reference sequence). Full variable domain (missing parts from reference TRBV5-5 and TRBJ2-2): DAGVTQSPTHLIKTRGQQVTLRCSPISGHKSVSWYQQVLGQGPQFIFQYYEKEERGRGNFPDRFSARQFPNYSSELNVNALLLGDSALYLCASSSELSRSNTGELFFGEGSRLTVL.